Reported below is one TCR beta chain. Its cognate antigen is unknown. The data originate from a study of post-analysis software for immune sequencing data. Study-wide results and limits: Controls showed lower frequencies than patients for roughly five TRBV segments, and TRBV5-6, TRBV5-1 and TRBV20-1 were among these.

cDNA libraries for TCR beta contained unique molecular identifiers. TCRdb used MiXCR to reprocess the PCR reads, holding one entry per CDR3 protein. Of approximately 730,000 distinct CDR3 sequences listed, 35% to 55% are singletons. Germline-derived CDR1 and CDR2 are SEHNR and FQNEAQ (reference sequence). The CDR3 consists of 13 residues. V was shortened by 6 bases and J by 3 bases, with 12 bases between the two germline ends. The source material was blood. The sequence was obtained from a girl aged 10-17 years with multiple sclerosis. V usage is TRBV7-9 and J usage is TRBJ2-7; D is uncertain. The DNA for the CDR3 is TGTGCCAGCAGGGACCAGTGGAGCTACGAGCAGTACTTC. Protein product: CASRDQWSYEQYF.